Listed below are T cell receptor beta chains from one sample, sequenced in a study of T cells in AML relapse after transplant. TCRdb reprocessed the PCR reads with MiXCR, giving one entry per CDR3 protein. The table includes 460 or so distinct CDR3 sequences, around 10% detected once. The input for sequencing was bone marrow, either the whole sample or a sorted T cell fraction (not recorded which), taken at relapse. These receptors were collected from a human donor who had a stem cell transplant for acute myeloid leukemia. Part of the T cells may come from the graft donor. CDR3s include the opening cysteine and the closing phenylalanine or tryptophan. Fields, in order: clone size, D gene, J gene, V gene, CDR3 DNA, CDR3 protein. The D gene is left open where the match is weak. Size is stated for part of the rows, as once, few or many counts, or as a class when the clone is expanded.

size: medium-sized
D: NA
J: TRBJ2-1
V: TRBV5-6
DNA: TGTGCCAGCAGCTTGACGGCAGGGTACAATGAGCAGTTCTTC
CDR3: CASSLTAGYNEQFF

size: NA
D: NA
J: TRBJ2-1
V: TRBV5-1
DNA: TGCGCCAGCAGTACCCCTTGGGGCTCCTACAATGAGCAGTTCTTC
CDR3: CASSTPWGSYNEQFF

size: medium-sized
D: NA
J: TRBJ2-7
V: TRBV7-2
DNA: TGTGCCAGCAGTAACTACAGGGGGGGCCTAGCGAGATCCTACGAGCAGTACTTC
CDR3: CASSNYRGGLARSYEQYF

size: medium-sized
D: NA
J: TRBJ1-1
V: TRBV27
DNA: TGTGCCAGCAGTTTATCGTGGAGTAATACTGAAGCTTTCTTT
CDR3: CASSLSWSNTEAFF

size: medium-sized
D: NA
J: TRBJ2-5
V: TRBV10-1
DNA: TGCGCCAGCAGTGCAAGGGGAAGGGAAGAGACCCAGTACTTC
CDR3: CASSARGREETQYF

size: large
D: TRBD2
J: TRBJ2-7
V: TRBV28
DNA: TGTGCCAGCAGTCCTTCTAGCGGGAGGACCTTCGAGCAGTACTTC
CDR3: CASSPSSGRTFEQYF

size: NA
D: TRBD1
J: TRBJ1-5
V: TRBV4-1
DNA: TGCGCCAGCAGCCAAGATGGGGCCGGGACAGGGGGCGGCAATCAGCCCCAGCATTTT
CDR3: CASSQDGAGTGGGNQPQHF

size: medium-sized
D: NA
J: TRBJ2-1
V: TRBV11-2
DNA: TGTGCCAGCAGCTTAGGTCTAACCGGGGGCTATGAGCAGTTCTTC
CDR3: CASSLGLTGGYEQFF

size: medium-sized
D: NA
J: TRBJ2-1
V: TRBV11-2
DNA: TGTGCCAGCAGCTTAGCGGGAGCCTACAATGAGCAGTTCTTC
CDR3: CASSLAGAYNEQFF

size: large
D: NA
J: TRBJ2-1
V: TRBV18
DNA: TGTGCCAGCTCACAATTAGCCAATGAGCAGTTCTTC
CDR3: CASSQLANEQFF

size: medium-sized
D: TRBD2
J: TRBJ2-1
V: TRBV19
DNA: TGTGCCAGTAGTATAACCAGCGGGGGGGCCGGTGAGCAGTTCTTC
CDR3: CASSITSGGAGEQFF

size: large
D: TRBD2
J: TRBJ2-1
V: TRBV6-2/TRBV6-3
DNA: TGTGCCAGCAGTTCCCCGGGGAGCGGGGGCGGGTTCTTC
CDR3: CASSSPGSGGGFF

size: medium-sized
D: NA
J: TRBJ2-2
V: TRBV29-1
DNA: TGCAGCGTTGCTCAGTTTGGTGCCGGGGAGCTGTTTTTT
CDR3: CSVAQFGAGELFF

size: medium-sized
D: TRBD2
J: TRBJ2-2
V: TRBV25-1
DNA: TGTGCCAGCAGTGAAGGAGCGGGGGCGCGAACCGGGGAGCTGTTTTTT
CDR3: CASSEGAGARTGELFF

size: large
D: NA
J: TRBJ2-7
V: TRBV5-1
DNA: TGCGCCAGCAGCATAGGACAGGAGCAGTACTTC
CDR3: CASSIGQEQYF

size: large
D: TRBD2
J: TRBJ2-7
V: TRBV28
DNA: TGTGCCAGCAGTCCGTCTAGCGGGAGGGCCTTCGAGCAGTACTTC
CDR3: CASSPSSGRAFEQYF

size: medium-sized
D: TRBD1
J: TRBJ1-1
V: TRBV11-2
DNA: TGTGCCAGCAGCTACGGACAGGAAAGCACTGAAGCTTTCTTT
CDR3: CASSYGQESTEAFF

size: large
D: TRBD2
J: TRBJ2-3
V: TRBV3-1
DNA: TGTGCCAGCAGGGGATCCGGGACTAGCGGGGGTTCGCAGTATTTT
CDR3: CASRGSGTSGGSQYF

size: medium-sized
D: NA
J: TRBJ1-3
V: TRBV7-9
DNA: TGTGCCAGCAGCCCCAGCAGCTCTGGAAACACCATATATTTT
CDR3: CASSPSSSGNTIYF

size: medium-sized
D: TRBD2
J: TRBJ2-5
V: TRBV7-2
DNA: TGTGCCAGCAGCTTAGGGGGGACTAGCCGGCGGGAGACCCAGTACTTC
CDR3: CASSLGGTSRRETQYF

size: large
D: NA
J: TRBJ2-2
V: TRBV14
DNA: TGTGCCAGCAGCCAAGGGATCTTCGGCAGGGCGAACACCGGGGAGCTGTTTTTT
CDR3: CASSQGIFGRANTGELFF

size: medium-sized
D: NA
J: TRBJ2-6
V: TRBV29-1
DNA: TGCAGCGTTGATGTGACAGGTCGTGGGGCCAACGTCCTGACTTTC
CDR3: CSVDVTGRGANVLTF

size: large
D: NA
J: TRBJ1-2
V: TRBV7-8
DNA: TGTGCCAGCAGCTCCCCAAACTATGGCTACACCTTC
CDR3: CASSSPNYGYTF

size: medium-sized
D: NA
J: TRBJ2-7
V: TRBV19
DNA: TGTGCCAGTAGTCGAGAGTCTTCCCAAGTGGGCTACGAGCAGTACTTC
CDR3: CASSRESSQVGYEQYF

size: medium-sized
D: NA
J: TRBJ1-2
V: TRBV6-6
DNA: TGTGCCAGCAGTTACGAGGGGATGGGTGGCTACACCTTC
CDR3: CASSYEGMGGYTF

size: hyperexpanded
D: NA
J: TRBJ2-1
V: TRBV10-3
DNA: TGTGCCATCAGTGGGGGGACTGAGCAGTTCTTC
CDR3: CAISGGTEQFF

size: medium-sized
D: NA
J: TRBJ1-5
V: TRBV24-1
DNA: TGTGCCACCAGCGATCAACGGGGGGGGGGGAATCAGCCCCAGCATTTT
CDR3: CATSDQRGGGNQPQHF

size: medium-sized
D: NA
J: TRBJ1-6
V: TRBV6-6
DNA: TGTGCCAGCGCGAAGGGGGGGTATAATTCACCCCTCCACTTT
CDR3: CASAKGGYNSPLHF

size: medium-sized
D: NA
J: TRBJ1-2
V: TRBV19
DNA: TGTGCCAGTAGTATTGTAATCGACGCTTCCTATGGCTACACCTTC
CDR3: CASSIVIDASYGYTF

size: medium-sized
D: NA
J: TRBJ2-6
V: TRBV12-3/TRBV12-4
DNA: TGTGCCAGCACCCCGTCCGGGGCCAACGTCCTGACTTTC
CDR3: CASTPSGANVLTF

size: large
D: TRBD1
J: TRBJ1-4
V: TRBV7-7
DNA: TGTGCCAGCAGCCCCGGGACAGGGCTGAATGAAAAACTGTTTTTT
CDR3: CASSPGTGLNEKLFF

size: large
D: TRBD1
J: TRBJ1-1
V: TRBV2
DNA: TGTGCCAGCAGGGGGGACAGCCTGAACACTGAAGCTTTCTTT
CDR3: CASRGDSLNTEAFF

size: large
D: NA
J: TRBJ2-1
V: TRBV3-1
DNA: TGTGCCAGCAGCCAACCACAGGGTGTTGGGAACAATGAGCAGTTCTTC
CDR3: CASSQPQGVGNNEQFF

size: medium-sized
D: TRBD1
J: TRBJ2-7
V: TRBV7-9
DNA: TGTGCCAGCAGCTTAGCGGGGACAGGCTACGAGCAGTACTTC
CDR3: CASSLAGTGYEQYF

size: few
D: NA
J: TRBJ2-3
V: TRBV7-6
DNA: TGTGCCAGCAGCTTAAGGGCGAAGAGGACAGATACGCAGTATTTT
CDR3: CASSLRAKRTDTQYF

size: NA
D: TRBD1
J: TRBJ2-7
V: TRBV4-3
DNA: TGCGCCAGCAGTCCGGGACAGGAGCAGTACTTC
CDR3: CASSPGQEQYF

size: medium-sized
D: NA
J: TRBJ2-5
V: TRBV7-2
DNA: TGTGCCAGCAGCTTAGAAATCCGGGGGCCGAAGACCCAGTACTTC
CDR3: CASSLEIRGPKTQYF

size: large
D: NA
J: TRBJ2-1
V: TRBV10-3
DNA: TGTGCCATCAGTCTCGGCAATGAGCAGTTCTTC
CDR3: CAISLGNEQFF

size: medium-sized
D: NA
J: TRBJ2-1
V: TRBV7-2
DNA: TGTGCCAGCAGCCAGGGGGGGAGAAGGGATGAGCAGTTCTTC
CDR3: CASSQGGRRDEQFF

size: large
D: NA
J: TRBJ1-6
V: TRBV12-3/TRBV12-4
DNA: TGTGCCAGCAGTTTCCGCAGGTCAGCCTATAATTCACCCCTCCACTTT
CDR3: CASSFRRSAYNSPLHF

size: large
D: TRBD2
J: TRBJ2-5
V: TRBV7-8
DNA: TGTGCCAGCAGCTTAGATGAGTCTAGCGGGAACTCCCAAGAGACCCAGTACTTC
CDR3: CASSLDESSGNSQETQYF

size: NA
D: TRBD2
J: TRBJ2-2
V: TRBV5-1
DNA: TGCGCCAGCAGCAATAACGGACTAGCGGAAGGCACCGGGGAGCTGTTTTTT
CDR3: CASSNNGLAEGTGELFF

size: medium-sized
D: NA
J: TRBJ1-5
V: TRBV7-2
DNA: TGTGCCAGCAGCCCGAGGGTGGGAAGCAATCAGCCCCAGCATTTT
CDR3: CASSPRVGSNQPQHF

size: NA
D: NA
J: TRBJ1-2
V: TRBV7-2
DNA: TGTGCCAGCAGTTTAGGTCGACAGAGGGCAGAGGGCTACACCTTC
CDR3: CASSLGRQRAEGYTF

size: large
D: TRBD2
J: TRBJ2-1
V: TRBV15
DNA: TGTGCCACCAGCAGGACTAGCGGGGGATCCTACAATGAGCAGTTCTTC
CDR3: CATSRTSGGSYNEQFF

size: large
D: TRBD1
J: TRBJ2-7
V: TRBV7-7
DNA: TGTGCCAGCAGCTTTGGGACAGGCGATACCTACGAGCAGTACTTC
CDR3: CASSFGTGDTYEQYF

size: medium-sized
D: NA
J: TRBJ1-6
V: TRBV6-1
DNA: TGTGCCAGCAGTGTGGTGGGACTCAATTCACCCCTCCACTTT
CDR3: CASSVVGLNSPLHF